Listed below are T cell receptor beta chains from one sample, sequenced in a study of blood T cell repertoires in COVID-19. This table comes from immunoSEQ multiplex PCR, and its TCRdb copy is limited to in-frame clones, with some not included. The sample includes approximately 58,000 clones, roughly 77% of them seen just once. The sample comprised peripheral blood. These receptors came from a man in his sixties with COVID-19, enrolled during active disease. Both conserved end residues are part of each CDR3. Fields, in order: D gene, clone size, V gene, CDR3 protein. A D gene is named only where the DNA matches it firmly. Rows may omit the clone size; those that give it use once, few, many or a size class.

. | . | TRBV18 | CASSPGRTQGEQYF
. | . | TRBV6-5 | CASMRLDVKAEQYF
TRBD1 | . | TRBV5-4 | CASSLMGQGRAGPQHF
TRBD1 | few | TRBV19 | CASSTRTGKNQPQHF
. | . | TRBV10-1 | CASSDAVLEHGYTF
. | . | TRBV5-1 | CASSLGGTHGADTQYF
TRBD1 | . | TRBV2 | CASSAGTGSSNGYTF
. | . | TRBV11-3 | CASSRRQKDSPLHF
. | . | TRBV3-1/TRBV3-2 | CASSQGRASGNTIYF
. | once | TRBV7-9 | CASSPSTEDGRGYTF
. | . | TRBV3-1/TRBV3-2 | CASSLSVTGELFF
TRBD2 | . | TRBV6-5 | CASSYIRGGGTQYF
. | . | TRBV27 | CASSLQRATSGELFF
TRBD1 | . | TRBV27 | CASSLWTGGRDEQYF
TRBD1 | . | TRBV27 | CASSLGPRGRGEETQYF
TRBD2 | . | TRBV7-6 | CASSQAGVGFF
TRBD2 | . | TRBV18 | CASSPPLAGGTMKQFF
. | . | TRBV13 | CASSLGQDSFVKFF
. | many | TRBV2 | CASSDGVETQYF
TRBD2 | once | TRBV5-4 | CASSLAPGGRGQETQYF
TRBD1 | . | TRBV3-1/TRBV3-2 | CASRHRGGEKLFF
. | . | TRBV5-1 | CASSLGLSTEAFF
. | . | TRBV2 | CASSERETRGYTF
. | . | TRBV9 | CASSGGYSNQPQHF
TRBD1 | . | TRBV11-2 | CASSLRSTGGETEAFF
TRBD2 | . | TRBV5-6 | CARGPAGGRLGETQYF
TRBD2 | . | TRBV2 | CASRSSGRAFELRTGELFF
. | . | TRBV7-6 | CASSLRVQGFPDGYTF
. | . | TRBV7-9 | CASSHPGLAYEQYF
TRBD1 | . | TRBV7-2 | CASSDRGRRTGELFF
TRBD1 | . | TRBV5-1 | CASSSGTGTNQPQHF
TRBD2 | . | TRBV12-5 | CASGSGGGLSSYNEQFF
. | . | TRBV12-2 | CASRRQSPKNYGYTF
TRBD2 | . | TRBV6-5 | CASSYFAGGNTGELFF
. | . | TRBV19 | CASSIRTEGEAKNIQYF
. | . | TRBV13 | CASSLDVGLNTEAFF
. | . | TRBV6-1 | CASSDTGFNTIYF
TRBD1 | . | TRBV19 | CASSISPFGQGINEQYF
TRBD1 | . | TRBV3-1/TRBV3-2 | CASSLRDRATDTQYF
. | once | TRBV14 | CASSQETYNTGELFF
TRBD2 | few | TRBV5-1 | CASGPAGSWNEQFF
. | . | TRBV5-4 | CASSLSRGTGVTDTQYF
TRBD1 | . | TRBV24-1 | CATSDGTVSTDTQYF
. | once | TRBV30 | CAWASRNTGELFF